This T cell receptor beta chain was recorded in a study of cytomegalovirus exposure and HLA in healthy donors listed by TCRdb under 2017. At the level of the whole study: In an earlier analysis of approximately 500 of the donors, 276 Gb of sequence data and roughly 100 million unique TCR beta sequences from roughly 190 million T cells were reported. Roughly 300 gigabases of sequencing data and roughly 81 million unique TCR sequences made up an early release that covered over 550 HLA-typed donors. Of the roughly 420 genotyped donors, roughly 76% were placed in the genetic ancestry cluster associated with self-reported Caucasian donors. The study was designed to test whether signatures of past pathogen exposure could be identified by cataloging public T cell receptors. The T cell repertoires of several hundred subjects were profiled by immunosequencing and related to cytomegalovirus serostatus. In addition to the first cohort of hundreds of subjects, a separate validation cohort of 100 to 150 different subjects was used. To predict cytomegalovirus infection status, the study combined high-throughput TCR immunosequencing, statistical association of individual TCRs with disease status, and machine learning. To study patterns of TCR occurrence, a later analysis re-analyzed previously published TCR beta repertoires from just over 650 donors and added high-resolution HLA genotyping. The later analysis used no new phenotypic data to find candidate immune exposures, relying instead on TCR beta sequences and their occurrence across donors. An earlier analysis of more than 450 of the donors used high-throughput TCR beta sequencing to judge whether each TCR beta V gene segment behaved as functional or pseudogenic. Donor age, sex, ethnicity and CMV serostatus were compiled alongside the repertoire data. Genome-wide SNP genotypes for about 65% of the 666 donors were used in a later genetic analysis, which treated that subset as a discovery cohort. All discovery cohort repertoires had been generated on a single sequencing platform. HLA typing covered class I and class II loci at four-digit resolution. Typing coverage differed by locus: A, B, C, DRB1 and DQB1 were typed in roughly 620-630 donors, DQA1 in roughly 500, DPA1 in around 600, and DPB1 in roughly 470. Four to six DR-DQ haplotypes were handled as single units for association and clustering, since linkage in the cohort was strong. Across roughly 420 genotyped donors of the cohort, an average of 235,054 unique TCR beta nucleotide sequences per donor were sequenced, and roughly a sixth of those sequences were non-productive. Summary of the overall study and its limitations: According to the authors, the approach could potentially be generalized to other disease states and immunological phenotypes. Assigning TCR associations to individual alleles was difficult when HLA alleles, especially DR and DQ, strongly co-occurred. A later analysis found that most CMV-associated TCR beta chains appeared HLA-restricted, with HLA associations seemingly driven largely by CMV exposure. Several of the top co-occurrence clusters appeared to be linked to parvovirus B19, influenza, CMV and Epstein-Barr virus, according to a later analysis. CMV serostatus was the only immune exposure information available for the cohort. Linkage disequilibrium might explain the correlated functional status among segregating V segments, but an unknown experimental factor could not be ruled out. Roughly uniform sequencing depth across donors was assumed in presence/absence analyses, although this assumption may not hold. An earlier analysis of approximately 500 of the donors showed that most TCR beta V segments appeared in productive rearrangements either about 87% or about 30% of the time, which broadly matched IMGT annotations. Because HLA typing was unavailable for some donors at each locus, only the typed subset was used in association tests. A few of the identified cytomegalovirus-associated TCR beta chains were confirmed in vitro to be specific for cytomegalovirus antigens. Across donors, most TCR sequences were observed very rarely, whereas some public TCRs were present in many individuals. Seventeen rarely observed V segments, including chromosome 9 orphons, were excluded from the earlier analysis of several hundred of the donors because counts were too low. An association between a missense DCLRE1C variant and V-gene and J-gene trimming of TCR beta chains was found in a later genetic analysis and replicated in an independent cohort. Cytomegalovirus status was reported to be diagnosed by the classifier with high specificity and sensitivity in both the original and validation cohorts. In a later analysis, the rate of TCR association differed among HLA loci, with DRB1 alleles having the most associated TCRs and HLA-C alleles having the fewest. The 87-base-pair reads could not distinguish some IMGT-functional V segments, including TRBV6-2 and TRBV6-3, so those segments were excluded. A later analysis associated some 17,000 TCR beta sequences with specific HLA alleles at a false discovery rate of 0.05. Compared with the roughly 670-donor mean, donors in an Asian-associated ancestry cluster had fewer N-insertions in productive TCRs, according to a later genetic analysis. A further reported finding was that TCR beta sequences accurately predicted the HLA-A and HLA-B alleles for most subjects in the first cohort. The study gave a list of some 150 TCR beta chains associated with cytomegalovirus. Compared with equally common non-associated chains, HLA-associated TCR beta chains in a later analysis were more clonally expanded and had lower generation probabilities. In this cohort, only TCR beta chains were sequenced, and detectable features were limited by the absence of alpha or paired-chain data. A cluster of highly shared sequence variants was judged likely to represent a technical artifact of the sequencing pipeline.

For this chain, trimming is 4 bases at the V end and 2 bases at the J end, and the number of junction bases without a gene match is 8. The cysteine opens and the phenylalanine closes a CDR3 of 15 amino acids. Only the CDR3 region is kept as DNA, spanning 45 bases read in frame from base 1. CDR1 SGHAT and CDR2 FQNNGV were looked up in the germline V gene. The protocol used for the library was the immunoSEQ multiplex PCR assay. For the multiplex PCR, a mixture combining 60 forward primers for TCR Vbeta segments and 13 reverse primers for TCR Jbeta segments was used. A multiplex PCR assay on genomic DNA amplified the CDR3 region of rearranged TCR beta genes. Amplified TCR beta libraries were sequenced as 87-base-pair reads on the Illumina HiSeq System. The source study handled its data this way. Across the 640 or so repertoires, a later analysis counted some 80 million unique TCR beta chains, 8.5 million to 12 million of which were shared by at least two donors. Raw reads were error-corrected and collapsed into unique sequences with a nearest-neighbor algorithm that merged closely related sequences to remove PCR and sequencing errors. V, D and J gene segments were assigned by aligning CDR3 sequences to IMGT reference sequences. For a sequence to be retained, a match of at least six nucleotides to both a V gene segment and a J gene segment was required. A rearrangement was called productive if the CDR3 had no stop codons and remained in frame with V and J, and every other rearrangement was called non-productive. Following IMGT convention, CDR3 was defined as the stretch from the second conserved V-encoded cysteine to the conserved J-encoded phenylalanine. The earlier analysis of some 580 of the donors excluded any sequence lacking an unambiguous match to a single V gene segment. An earlier analysis of 587 of the donors called V segments functional above 56.7% productive rearrangements and segregating when the between-donor standard deviation exceeded 5%. To diagnose cytomegalovirus status from the catalog of TCR beta chain sequences, a statistical classification framework was built. In a later analysis, V and J genes were assigned by comparing TCR nucleotide sequences against IMGT/GENE-DB human TR gene sequences. A later analysis assigned CDR3 sequences and most-parsimonious VDJ recombination scenarios with the TCRdist pipeline. In a later analysis, every TCR beta chain was defined by the combination of its CDR3 amino acid sequence and its V-gene family, and reads without a unique V-gene family were dropped. To address suspected cross-contamination and a sequencing artifact, a later analysis removed several hundred highly shared, low-generation-probability nucleotide sequences. In a later analysis, a clonal expansion index for each public chain was calculated from normalized within-repertoire ranks of inferred template counts. In a later analysis, generation probabilities were computed using a VDJ recombination model fitted to out-of-frame rearrangements, and the results were checked against IGoR. In a later analysis, hypergeometric tests were used to score TCR-TCR, TCR-HLA and TCR-CMV co-occurrence, with a repertoire-size bias correction applied to TCR pairs. To estimate false discovery rates, a later analysis permuted the HLA or CMV assignments 20 times. A later analysis grouped co-occurring TCRs with DBSCAN, adding TCRdist sequence similarity when clustering within HLA-allele-positive subsets. Repertoires with fewer than 30,000 or more than 120,000 public chains, plus five repertoires with anomalous nucleotide sharing, were excluded from co-occurrence clustering. The immuneACCESS repertoire file appears here via TCRdb, limited to in-frame rearrangements. These files lack a portion of the clones; in checked studies, under half of the deficit traces to unresolved V genes, and the cause of the others is not known. The V and J calls and the clone size are those of that table, but D and trimming were determined from the DNA. This sample has about 120,000 clones in its table, and roughly 76% of those were observed once. Approximately 12% of the sample is taken by the ten largest.

The cohort was made up of approximately 670 healthy bone marrow donors. All cohort members were sampled while nominally healthy, although unrecorded immune exposures were likely present. The donor tested CMV seropositive and was one of the 289 seropositive cohort members. A peripheral blood sample was provided by each donor, and peripheral blood mononuclear cells were used for TCR beta sequencing. The Qiagen DNeasy Blood Extraction Kit was used to extract genomic DNA from the blood cell samples. About this clone itself: Its antigen remains undetermined. Base qualities are not provided; no much larger clone lies one nucleotide away.

The chain was built from TRBV11-2 and TRBJ2-7; 7 of the junction bases match TRBD2. The clonotype was recovered from a woman aged 40 to 49 in good health and CMV-seropositive. Sample: PBMCs. The nucleotides read TGTGCCAGCAGCTCACTTGTCCGGGGGGCCTACGAGCAGTACTTC. It is translated as CASSSLVRGAYEQYF.